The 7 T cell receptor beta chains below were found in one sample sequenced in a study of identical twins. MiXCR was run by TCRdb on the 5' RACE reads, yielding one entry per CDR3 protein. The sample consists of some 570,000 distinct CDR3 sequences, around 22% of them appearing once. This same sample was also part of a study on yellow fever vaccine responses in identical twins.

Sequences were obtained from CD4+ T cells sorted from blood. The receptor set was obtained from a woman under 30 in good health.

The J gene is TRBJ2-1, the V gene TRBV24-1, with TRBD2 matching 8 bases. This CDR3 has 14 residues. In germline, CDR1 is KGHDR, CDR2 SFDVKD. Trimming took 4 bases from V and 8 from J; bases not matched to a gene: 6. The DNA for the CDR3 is TGTGCCACCAGTGACCCCAGCGGGAGCTATGAGCAGTTCTTC. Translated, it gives CATSDPSGSYEQFF.

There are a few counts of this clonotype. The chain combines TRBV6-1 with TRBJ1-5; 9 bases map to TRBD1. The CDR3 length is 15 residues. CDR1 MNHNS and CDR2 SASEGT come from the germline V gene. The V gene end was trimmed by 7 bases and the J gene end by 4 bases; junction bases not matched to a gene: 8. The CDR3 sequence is CASNTGTGLNQPQHF. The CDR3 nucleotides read TGTGCCAGCAACACCGGGACAGGGCTTAATCAGCCCCAGCATTTT.

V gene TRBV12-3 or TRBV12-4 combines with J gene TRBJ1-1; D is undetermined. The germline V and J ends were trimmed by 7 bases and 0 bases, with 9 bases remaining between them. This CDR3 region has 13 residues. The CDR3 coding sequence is TGTGCCAGCAATTCTGGCTTGAACACTGAAGCTTTCTTT. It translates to CASNSGLNTEAFF.

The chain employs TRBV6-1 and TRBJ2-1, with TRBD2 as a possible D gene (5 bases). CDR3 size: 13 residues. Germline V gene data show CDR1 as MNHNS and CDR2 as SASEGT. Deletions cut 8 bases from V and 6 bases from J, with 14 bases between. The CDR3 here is CASGWTGLNEQFF. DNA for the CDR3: TGTGCCAGCGGATGGACCGGACTCAATGAGCAGTTCTTC.

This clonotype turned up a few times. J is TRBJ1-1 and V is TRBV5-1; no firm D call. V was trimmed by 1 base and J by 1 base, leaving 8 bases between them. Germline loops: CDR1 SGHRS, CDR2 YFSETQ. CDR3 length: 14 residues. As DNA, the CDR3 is TGCGCCAGCAGCTTGCACGGCGGGAACACTGAAGCTTTCTTT. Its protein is CASSLHGGNTEAFF.

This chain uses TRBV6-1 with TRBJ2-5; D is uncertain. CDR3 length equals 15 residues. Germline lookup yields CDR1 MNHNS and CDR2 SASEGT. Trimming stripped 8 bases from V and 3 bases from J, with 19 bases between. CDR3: CASRSPGPEEETQYF. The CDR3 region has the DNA TGTGCCAGCCGCTCACCAGGACCAGAGGAAGAGACCCAGTACTTC.

The CDR3 nucleotides read TGTGCCAGCAGGTTCCCCGGCAAACAGGGACCTTACAATGAGCAGTTCTTC. Residues: CASRFPGKQGPYNEQFF. This chain uses TRBV21-1 with TRBJ2-1; the table calls TRBD1, which could not be checked here. TRBV21-1 is a pseudogene locus. The CDR3 sequence is 17 residues long.